Below, 4 T cell receptor beta chains from the same sample are listed, as sequenced in a study of PD-L1 blockade in urothelial cancer. Documented time point: pretreatment peripheral blood. Sequencing was performed with immunoSEQ multiplex PCR; in TCRdb, only in-frame clones are kept and a portion is missing. The table has about 87,000 clones, over 80% seen once. Sequencing was performed on PBMCs, taken around atezolizumab (anti-PD-L1) treatment. The receptors derive from a man aged 55-75 years with urothelial cancer.

V gene TRBV7-9 combines with J gene TRBJ2-2; possible D gene TRBD2, 6 bases. This CDR3 comprises 15 residues. Germline V gene sequence: CDR1 SEHNR, CDR2 FQNEAQ (reference sequence). Between the trimmed V and J ends, which lost 5 bases and 6 bases, there was a span of 16 bases. CDR3 sequence reads: CASSRLEGLAGELFF. In nucleotides, the CDR3 is TGTGCCAGCAGCCGATTGGAGGGGTTGGCCGGGGAGCTGTTTTTT.

This clone has a single count. The gene calls are TRBV7-9 and TRBJ2-1; D is perhaps TRBD1 (6 bases). CDR3 length equals 15 residues. Trimming left V 2 bases short and J 9 bases short, with 17 bases between. From germline, CDR1 is SEHNR and CDR2 FQNEAQ (reference sequence). In DNA form, the CDR3 reads TGTGCCAGCAGCTTAAGCGAGGGGGTTTTGGGTGAGCAGTTCTTC. Translation: CASSLSEGVLGEQFF.

The chain employs TRBV5-4 and TRBJ2-5; 11 bases line up with TRBD2. The CDR3 consists of 15 residues. The germline V gene has CDR1 SGHNT and CDR2 YYREEE (reference sequence). The trim removed 2 bases at V and 5 bases at J, leaving 5 bases unmatched. The CDR3 region has the DNA TGTGCCAGCAGCTTACGACTAGCGGGGCGGGAGACCCAGTACTTC. This translates into CASSLRLAGRETQYF.

The chain carries TRBV28 and TRBJ2-3; D may be TRBD1 (8 bases). The length of the CDR3 is 15 residues. V shed 7 bases and J shed 2 bases, with 16 bases lying between them. CDR1 and CDR2 from the germline V gene are MDHEN and SYDVKM. The CDR3 region has the DNA TGTGCCAGCACCCCACAGGGGGGGGACACAGATACGCAGTATTTT. Protein sequence: CASTPQGGDTDTQYF.